The following is a T cell receptor beta chain sequence with its context. This clonotype was recorded a few times. The clone's antigen remains unknown. Base-call qualities are not available, and no considerably larger clone is one nucleotide away. The record originates from a study of T-cell reconstitution after alpha-beta-depleted transplantation in children (dated by TCRdb to 2016 to 2017). A note on the overall study: Using TCR repertoire profiling, the study followed T-cell immune reconstitution in a quantitative way in children after TCRalphabeta/CD19-depleted allogeneic hematopoietic cell transplantation. The paper's findings and limits, for the study overall: The apparently early alphabetaT-cell count recovery about two months after transplant was reportedly dependent on only several hundred rapidly expanded clones derived from non-depleted graft cells. Over the following months the frequencies of hyperexpanded clones went down, and after one year T-cell counts and TCRbeta diversity were mostly credited to newly produced T cells. In some patients, high TCRbeta diversity at day 60 was attributed to recipient T cells and intrathymic progenitors that had survived conditioning.

Libraries were made using PCR. These reads were obtained on an Illumina HiSeq 2500. TCR libraries were prepared with molecular barcoding, using unique molecular identifiers to normalize TCRbeta repertoire quantification. Clones were called with MiXCR by TCRdb after fastp trimmed the public reads at Q25, and only in-frame beta chains were retained. One record per CDR3 amino acid sequence lists the most common genes and DNA. Present in this sample are 200,000 to 250,000 distinct CDR3 sequences, 24% of which were seen just once. Under 5.5% of the sample is in the top ten clones. V and J lose 4 bases and 7 bases, and a span of 19 bases separates them. The germline V gene supplies CDR1 SQVTM and CDR2 ANQGSEA. The CDR3, cysteine through phenylalanine, is 14 amino acids long. Only the CDR3 part of the read is kept: 42 bases, read in frame from the first base. The treatment or condition label for this specimen denotes: allogeneic hematopoietic cell transplantation with graft depleted of TCRalphabeta T cells and CD19 B cells. The transplant recipients were children given TCRalphabeta/CD19-depleted allogeneic hematopoietic cell grafts.

The chain was built from TRBV29-1 and TRBJ2-5; the D segment could be TRBD1, given 6 matching bases. The receptor comes from a female patient aged 2 to 10 who had a stem cell transplant for congenital amegakaryocytic thrombocytopenia, so the T cells may come from the graft donor. The sequences come from PBMCs, mostly from graft donor cells, collected 360 days after TCRalphabeta/CD19-depleted stem cell transplant. Read as DNA, the sequence is TGCAGCGTTGGGGGGCTCCGGCCCGATGGGACCCAGTACTTC. It specifies CSVGGLRPDGTQYF.